This T cell receptor beta chain derives from a study of chemoradiotherapy in HPV16-positive cancers. Study-wide results and caveats: During treatment, candidate HPV-specific clones and E7-related motifs expanded in tumor.

The CDR3 length is 15 residues. Germline V gene lookup returns CDR1 KGHSH and CDR2 LQKENI. Trimming shortened V by 2 bases and J by 3 bases, and 13 bases separated the two germline ends. For this clone: Its cognate antigen is unknown.

Profiled with immunoSEQ multiplex PCR; TCRdb holds only in-frame clones, not every one. This sample yields about 32,000 clones, of which about nine tenths are seen a single time; 3% to 4% belongs to the top ten. The gene calls are TRBV18 and TRBJ1-1; D call uncertain. The specimen comprised blood, sampled from a patient who underwent chemoradiotherapy. The receptor's source is a human donor with HPV-associated anogenital cancer. The CDR3 is CASSPIPLRDTEAFF. In nucleotides, the CDR3 is TGTGCCAGCTCACCAATCCCGCTCCGTGACACTGAAGCTTTCTTT.